These 18 T cell receptor beta chains were all obtained from the same sample, sequenced in a study of cytomegalovirus exposure and HLA in healthy donors. Both 60 Vbeta primers and 13 Jbeta primers went into the PCR. Only in-frame clones appear in the TCRdb table, and some are missing; sequencing was by immunoSEQ multiplex PCR. The data show under 150,000 clones, about three quarters seen once. The sequenced material came from PBMCs. The receptors were sampled from a male donor in good health and CMV-seropositive.

CDR3 in amino acids: CASSYSAVSGNTIYF. The CDR3 DNA follows: TGTGCCAGCAGTTACTCGGCAGTCTCTGGAAACACCATATATTTT. V is TRBV6-5 and J is TRBJ1-3; D gene ambiguous. This CDR3 has 15 amino acids. Between the trimmed V and J ends, which lost 0 bases and 0 bases, there was a span of 6 bases. CDR1 is MNHEY, CDR2 SVGAGI, per germline.

V gene TRBV7-2 combines with J gene TRBJ2-3; D remains ambiguous. The CDR3 is made up of 12 amino acids. V lost 2 bases, J lost 6 bases, and 6 bases lay in between. CDR1 and CDR2 (germline): SGHTA, FQGNSA. The CDR3 loop is CASSLSVDTQYF. The CDR3 bases are TGTGCCAGCAGCTTATCGGTTGATACGCAGTATTTT.

The chain is built from TRBV4-3 and TRBJ1-2, with D perhaps TRBD1 (5 bases). This CDR3 spans 14 amino acids. Germline V gene data show CDR1 as LGHNA and CDR2 as YSLEER. Trimming took off 0 bases at V and 5 bases at J, with 10 bases between the two ends. CDR3 sequence (DNA): TGCGCCAGCAGCCAAGATAGGGGTCGGTATGGCTACACCTTC. Its protein is CASSQDRGRYGYTF.

The chain joins TRBV7-6 to TRBJ2-1; maybe TRBD1 (6 bases). V lost 6 bases and J 1 base, leaving 10 bases between the germline ends. This CDR3 has 14 amino acids. CDR1 and CDR2 (germline): SGHVS, FNYEAQ. CDR3 sequence reads: CASSETGSYNEQFF. CDR3 coding DNA: TGTGCCAGCAGTGAGACAGGATCCTACAATGAGCAGTTCTTC.

This clone showed up just once. V is TRBV18 and J is TRBJ2-7, with TRBD2 as a possible D gene (6 bases). The V end lost 2 bases, the J end lost 3 bases, and 11 bases lay between the germline ends. The germline V gene has CDR1 KGHSH and CDR2 LQKENI. The CDR3 extends over 14 amino acids. CDR3 in DNA: TGTGCCAGCTCACCAACGGACTACATCTACGAGCAGTACTTC. Its protein product is CASSPTDYIYEQYF.

This clone has only one observation. J is TRBJ2-3 and V is TRBV6-5; the match to TRBD2 covers 7 bases. The J segment lost 6 bases and the V segment lost 3 bases, leaving 12 bases of the junction unmatched. Looked up from germline, CDR1 is MNHEY and CDR2 is SVGAGI. This CDR3 region has 16 residues. The chain's CDR3 is CASSYSASGERDTQYF. CDR3 nucleotide sequence: TGTGCCAGCAGTTATTCGGCTAGCGGAGAGAGGGATACGCAGTATTTT.

The CDR3 DNA follows: TGTGCCAGCAGCCAAGATCTTGTCGGGGAGCAGTACTTC. It codes for CASSQDLVGEQYF. V and J are TRBV14 and TRBJ2-7; no clear D. Trimming pared 0 bases from V and 7 bases from J, leaving 10 bases between. The V gene's germline CDR1 is SGHDN and CDR2 FVKESK. The CDR3 is 13 amino acids.

The chain couples TRBV28 to TRBJ1-5; TRBD1 might be the D (6 bases). This CDR3 spans 13 amino acids. Germline V gives CDR1 MDHEN, CDR2 SYDVKM. Between the trimmed V and J ends, which lost 5 bases and 2 bases, there was a span of 7 bases. The CDR3 loop is CASSRQGNQPQHF. The CDR3 DNA sequence: TGTGCCAGCAGTCGACAGGGCAATCAGCCCCAGCATTTT.

The rearrangement uses TRBV7-6 and TRBJ1-1; D possibly corresponds to TRBD1 (5 bases). The CDR3 extends over 13 amino acids. The germline V and J ends were trimmed by 2 bases and 8 bases, with 12 bases remaining between them. Germline-derived CDR1 and CDR2 are SGHVS and FNYEAQ. The CDR3 DNA reads as TGTGCCAGCAGCTTATCCGTTCAGGGCGAAGCTTTCTTT. It is translated as CASSLSVQGEAFF.

J is TRBJ2-7 and V is TRBV19; 7 positions agree with TRBD2. The V gene's germline CDR1 is LNHDA and CDR2 SQIVND (reference sequence). CDR3 size: 13 residues. Trimming removed 7 bases from V and 2 bases from J; junction bases left unmatched: 5. Written as DNA, the CDR3 is TGTGCCAGTATGGGGGGGAGCCCCTACGAGCAGTACTTC. This gives the protein CASMGGSPYEQYF.

This chain uses TRBV2 with TRBJ2-1, with TRBD1 matching over 7 bases. The CDR3 totals 11 residues. With 5 bases clipped from V and 10 bases from J, the junction kept 2 bases outside the gene matches. Looked up from germline, CDR1 is SNHLY and CDR2 is FYNNEI. DNA for the CDR3: TGTGCCAGCAGTCCGGACAGGGAGCAGTTCTTC. Its translation is CASSPDREQFF.

The genes are TRBV29-1 and TRBJ2-5; no clear D. Germline loops: CDR1 SQVTM, CDR2 ANQGSEA. V was shortened by 3 bases and J by 0 bases, with 11 bases between the two germline ends. CDR3 length: 14 amino acids. The CDR3 region has the DNA TGCAGCGTTGACCCCCCAGGTAACCAAGAGACCCAGTACTTC. It encodes CSVDPPGNQETQYF.

The sample holds one count of this clone. The J gene is TRBJ2-3, the V gene TRBV5-6; TRBD2 is a possible D gene (5 bases). V was cut by 3 bases and J by 0 bases, with 20 bases left in between. The CDR3 covers 18 residues. Germline CDR1 reads SGHDT; CDR2 reads YYEEEE. The CDR3 is CASSSPLWLAASTDTQYF. The CDR3 DNA reads as TGTGCCAGCAGCTCCCCTCTTTGGCTAGCTGCTAGCACAGATACGCAGTATTTT.

This clone appeared a few times. The rearrangement uses TRBV7-2 and TRBJ2-1; 9 bases fit TRBD2. After removal of 5 bases from V and 6 bases from J, the junction contained 8 bases not matched to a gene. The CDR3 is made up of 15 amino acids. Germline-derived CDR1 and CDR2 are SGHTA and FQGNSA. The CDR3 DNA sequence: TGTGCCAGCAGCCCTGCGGGAGGGGTTGGCAATGAGCAGTTCTTC. Residues: CASSPAGGVGNEQFF.

The chain links TRBV19 to TRBJ1-1; unclear D gene. Trimming cost V 8 bases and J 1 base, with 14 bases left between them. Germline CDR1 reads LNHDA; CDR2 reads SQIVND (reference sequence). This CDR3 is 14 amino acids long. CDR3 protein: CASSYGRANTEAFF. The CDR3 nucleotides are TGTGCCAGTTCCTACGGGAGGGCGAACACTGAAGCTTTCTTT.

This chain joins TRBV7-3 and TRBJ2-2; 14 bases line up with TRBD2. Germline trimming cut 4 bases from V and 5 bases from J; bases unmatched to any gene: 9. The germline CDR1 and CDR2 sequences are SGHTA and FQGTGA. The CDR3 runs to 18 residues. DNA of the CDR3: TGTGCCAGCAGCTATTATGGGACTAGCGGGAGCAGAACCGGGGAGCTGTTTTTT. Protein sequence: CASSYYGTSGSRTGELFF.

The rearrangement uses TRBV28 and TRBJ2-3; 8 bases are shared with TRBD2. The junction had 5 bases not matched to a gene; V was cut back by 3 bases and J by 0 bases. Germline lookup yields CDR1 MDHEN and CDR2 SYDVKM. The CDR3 loop spans 16 amino acids. CDR3 in amino acids: CASSFSQRGSTDTQYF. DNA of the CDR3: TGTGCCAGCAGTTTTTCCCAGCGGGGGAGCACAGATACGCAGTATTTT.

The chain has TRBV27 and TRBJ2-7, with no clear D. V dropped 3 bases and J dropped 4 bases, with 10 bases sitting between them. The CDR3 totals 13 residues. Germline CDR1 reads MNHEY; CDR2 reads SMNVEV (reference sequence). The CDR3 reads CASSFASSYEQYF. In DNA, the CDR3 is TGTGCCAGCAGTTTCGCCAGTTCGTACGAGCAGTACTTC.